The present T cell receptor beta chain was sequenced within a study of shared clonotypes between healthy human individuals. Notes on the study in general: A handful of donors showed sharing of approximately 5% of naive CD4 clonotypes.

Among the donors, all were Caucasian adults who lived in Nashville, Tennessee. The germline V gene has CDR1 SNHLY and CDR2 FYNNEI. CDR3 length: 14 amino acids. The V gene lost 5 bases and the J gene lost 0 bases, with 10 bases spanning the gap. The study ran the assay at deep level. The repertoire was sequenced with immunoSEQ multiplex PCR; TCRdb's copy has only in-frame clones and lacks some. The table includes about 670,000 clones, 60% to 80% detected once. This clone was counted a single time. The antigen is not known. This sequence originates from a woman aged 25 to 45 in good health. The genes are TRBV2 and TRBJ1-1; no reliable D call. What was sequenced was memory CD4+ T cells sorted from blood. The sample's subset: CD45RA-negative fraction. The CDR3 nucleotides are TGTGCCAGCAGTAACCGTGGGATGAACACTGAAGCTTTCTTT. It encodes CASSNRGMNTEAFF.